The 23 T cell receptor beta chains given below trace back to one sample, sequenced in a study of blood T cell repertoires in COVID-19. Clones were sequenced by immunoSEQ multiplex PCR, and TCRdb holds only the in-frame ones, with some missing. This sample has approximately 82,000 clones, with roughly four fifths found just once. Sequenced: peripheral blood. The receptor source for this set is a man aged 50-60 years with active or convalescent COVID-19.

The chain links TRBV28 to TRBJ1-1, with 12 bases identical to TRBD1. The trim removed 4 bases at V and 1 base at J, leaving 10 bases unmatched. Germline CDR1 MDHEN, CDR2 SYDVKM. The CDR3 consists of 18 residues. CDR3 DNA: TGTGCCAGCAGTTCTCCGGGACAGGGGGCTTCATGGAACACTGAAGCTTTCTTT. This encodes CASSSPGQGASWNTEAFF.

This clone was recorded once. The DNA for the CDR3 is TGTGCCAGCGGGCAGGGCCTTGAAGCTTTCTTT. As protein: CASGQGLEAFF. This sequence joins TRBV3-1 (or the pseudogene TRBV3-2) and TRBJ1-1, with D possibly TRBD1 on 5 matching bases. CDR1 and CDR2 from the germline V gene are LGHDT and YNNKEL (reference sequence). With 8 bases removed from V and 7 bases from J, the gap between germline ends came to 11 bases. The CDR3 is made up of 11 amino acids.

The DNA of the CDR3 is TGTGCCAGCAGTTACTCCACAGGGGTAGGCGAAGAGACCCAGTACTTC. As protein: CASSYSTGVGEETQYF. The rearrangement links TRBV6-2 or TRBV6-3 to TRBJ2-5; TRBD1 matches 7 bases. J lost 3 bases, V lost 0 bases, and 7 bases had no gene match. CDR1 and CDR2 from the germline V gene are MNHEY and SVGEGT. The length of the CDR3 is 16 residues.

The chain combines TRBV3-1 (or the pseudogene TRBV3-2) with TRBJ1-2; TRBD1 matches at 9 bases. V lost 3 bases, J lost 6 bases, and 2 bases stayed unmatched. In germline, CDR1 is LGHDT, CDR2 YNNKEL (reference sequence). This CDR3 region has 13 residues. The chain's CDR3 is CASSHGQGNGYTF. The CDR3 DNA reads as TGTGCCAGCAGCCATGGACAGGGGAATGGCTACACCTTC.

This clone came up a few times. The chain recombines TRBV6-1 with TRBJ1-3; tentative D call: TRBD1 (6 bases). CDR1 is MNHNS, CDR2 SASEGT, per germline. The CDR3 runs 14 residues. V was trimmed by 3 bases and J by 4 bases, leaving 10 bases between them. This CDR3 is CASSDRGKGNTIYF. In nucleotides, the CDR3 is TGTGCCAGCAGTGATAGGGGGAAAGGAAACACCATATATTTT.

The chain employs TRBV18 and TRBJ2-1, with 7 nucleotides matching TRBD1. The CDR3 is 16 residues long. Germline CDR1 is KGHSH and CDR2 is LQKENI. V lost 4 bases and J lost 4; bases outside the gene matches: 10. CDR3 nucleotide sequence: TGTGCCAGCTCACGCCTCCGGGACAGACCTTACAATGAGCAGTTCTTC. Translating it yields CASSRLRDRPYNEQFF.

This chain connects TRBV6-5 to TRBJ1-2; 8 nucleotides line up with TRBD1. CDR1 is MNHEY, CDR2 SVGAGI, per germline. This CDR3 contains 15 residues. The V and J ends lost 5 bases and 1 base, in that order; junction bases with no gene match: 6. DNA for the CDR3: TGTGCCAGCAGTCGGAGGACAGGGATTAACTATGGCTACACCTTC. Translating it yields CASSRRTGINYGYTF.

This chain joins TRBV5-8 and TRBJ2-3, with D perhaps matching TRBD1 (6 bases). The germline gives CDR1 SGHTS, CDR2 YDEGEE. V was cut by 1 base and J by 1 base, with 10 bases left in between. This CDR3 is 15 amino acids long. CDR3 sequence: CASSLTGLGTDTQYF. In DNA, the CDR3 is TGTGCCAGCAGCTTGACAGGGTTAGGCACAGATACGCAGTATTTT.

The chain uses TRBV11-2 and TRBJ2-7; no clear D. V lost 2 bases and J lost 3, with 2 bases in between. In germline, CDR1 is SGHAT, CDR2 FQNNGV. There are 11 residues in the CDR3. This CDR3 is CASSLYYEQYF. The CDR3 DNA follows: TGTGCCAGCAGCTTATACTACGAGCAGTACTTC.

The chain joins TRBV6-4 to TRBJ2-5, with D hard to call. Germline V gene data show CDR1 as MRHNA and CDR2 as SNTAGT. CDR3 length: 12 amino acids. Trimming shortened V by 2 bases and J by 7 bases, and 8 bases separated the two germline ends. The CDR3 nucleotides read TGTGCCAGCAGTGACCCCCGCGGGACCCAGTACTTC. This encodes CASSDPRGTQYF.

The chain is built from TRBV12-3 or TRBV12-4 and TRBJ1-4, with unresolved D. The CDR3 sequence is 13 residues long. Trimming shortened V by 6 bases and J by 8 bases, and 13 bases separated the two germline ends. CDR3 amino acids: CASRSSWEEKLFF. The CDR3 DNA follows: TGTGCCAGCAGGTCCTCCTGGGAGGAAAAACTGTTTTTT.

The chain joins TRBV7-8 to TRBJ1-6; 11 positions agree with TRBD1. The germline CDR1 and CDR2 sequences are SGHVS and FQNEAQ. This CDR3 has 16 residues. The trim removed 0 bases at V and 10 bases at J, leaving 5 bases unmatched. The CDR3 coding sequence is TGTGCCAGCAGCTTAGCGCCGGGACAGGGGGACTCACCCCTCCACTTT. Amino acid sequence: CASSLAPGQGDSPLHF.

CDR3 DNA: TGTGCCAGCAGCTTAGATAGGGCGGGGACTGAAGCTTTCTTT. Its protein is CASSLDRAGTEAFF. J is TRBJ1-1 and V is TRBV7-2; no clear D gene. Per germline, CDR1 SGHTA and CDR2 FQGNSA. The CDR3 runs 14 residues. With 1 base removed from V and 5 bases from J, the gap between germline ends came to 11 bases.

The chain links TRBV7-9 to TRBJ1-2; TRBD1 might be the D (5 bases). Germline CDR1 SEHNR, CDR2 FQNEAQ (reference sequence). The CDR3 runs to 13 residues. V shed 6 bases and J shed 8 bases, with 16 bases lying between them. The CDR3 DNA follows: TGTGCCAGCAGTCAACAGGCCGCTGGAGGCTACACCTTC. It yields the protein CASSQQAAGGYTF. The variable domain in full, with the rest retrieved from reference TRBV7-9 and TRBJ1-2, is DTGVSQNPRHKITKRGQNVTFRCDPISEHNRLYWYRQTLGQGPEFLTYFQNEAQLEKSRLLSDRFSAERPKGSFSTLEIQRTEQGDSAMYLCASSQQAAGGYTFGSGTRLTVV.

CDR3 in DNA: TGTGCCAGCACTAAAGACAGGCCTAACACTGAAGCTTTCTTT. Its protein product is CASTKDRPNTEAFF. The V and J genes are TRBV28 and TRBJ1-1, with a possible D match to TRBD1 (6 bases). CDR1 MDHEN and CDR2 SYDVKM come from the germline V gene. CDR3 length: 14 residues. Trimming took 7 bases from V and 2 from J, leaving 14 bases between them.

The chain uses TRBV28 and TRBJ2-7; 7 bases agree with TRBD1. From germline, CDR1 is MDHEN and CDR2 SYDVKM. V shed 7 bases and J 2 bases; nucleotides not matched to a gene: 8. CDR3 length equals 14 residues. As DNA, the CDR3 is TGTGCCAGCACCCTCCGGGACAGAGCCTACGAGCAGTACTTC. Translated: CASTLRDRAYEQYF.

The CDR3 nucleotides are TGTGCCAGCAGTCCACAGGGAACCTACGAGCAGTACGTC. Translating it yields CASSPQGTYEQYV. The V call is TRBV6-6, the J call TRBJ2-7, with a weak D call TRBD1 (6 bases). Germline V gene sequence: CDR1 MNHNY, CDR2 SVGAGI (reference sequence). V dropped 5 bases and J dropped 2 bases, with 10 bases sitting between them. This CDR3 is built from 13 residues.

This clone has just one count. CDR3 sequence (DNA): TGTGCCAGCAGGAGACGGGGAGAGACTGAAGCTTTCTTT. Amino acid sequence: CASRRRGETEAFF. The chain is built from TRBV13 and TRBJ1-1, with no clear D. Germline V gene lookup returns CDR1 PRHDT and CDR2 FYEKMQ (reference sequence). Trimming removed 6 bases from V and 5 bases from J, with 13 bases in between. This CDR3 region has 13 residues.

The V call is TRBV19, the J call TRBJ2-1; weak D call: TRBD2 (7 bases). The CDR3 extends over 14 amino acids. The V end lost 4 bases, the J end lost 8 bases, and 15 bases lay between the germline ends. Germline V gene sequence: CDR1 LNHDA, CDR2 SQIVND (reference sequence). CDR3 region: CASSRGGGLYEQFF. In nucleotides, the CDR3 is TGTGCCAGTAGTAGGGGGGGCGGTTTATATGAGCAGTTCTTC.

The rearrangement links TRBV3-1 (or the pseudogene TRBV3-2) to TRBJ2-5; 9 bases map to TRBD1. The CDR3 consists of 13 residues. CDR1 is LGHDT, CDR2 YNNKEL, per germline (reference sequence). J lost 6 bases, V lost 6 bases, and 5 bases had no gene match. The CDR3 protein is CASRGQGAQTQYF. The CDR3 DNA reads TGTGCCAGCAGGGGACAGGGAGCGCAGACCCAGTACTTC.

CDR3: CASSLDGNSGNTIYF. The CDR3 coding sequence is TGTGCCAGCAGCCTCGACGGGAACTCTGGAAACACCATATATTTT. The chain is built from TRBV7-8 and TRBJ1-3; no clear D gene. This CDR3 is 15 amino acids long. V lost 5 bases and J lost 0, with 11 bases in between. CDR1 SGHVS and CDR2 FQNEAQ come from the germline V gene.

The J gene is TRBJ2-6, the V gene TRBV30; D remains ambiguous. Germline assignment: CDR1 GTSNPN and CDR2 SVGIG (reference sequence). Trimming removed 2 bases from V and 1 base from J, with 6 bases in between. The CDR3 contains 14 residues. The CDR3: CAWSRVSGANVLTF. CDR3 in DNA: TGTGCCTGGAGTCGGGTTTCTGGGGCCAACGTCCTGACTTTC. Full variable domain (remainder filled in from reference TRBV30 and TRBJ2-6): SQTIHQWPATLVQPVGSPLSLECTVEGTSNPNLYWYRQAAGRGLQLLFYSVGIGQISSEVPQNLSASRPQDRQFILSSKKLLLSDSGFYLCAWSRVSGANVLTFGAGSRLTVL.

This chain joins TRBV10-2 and TRBJ2-3, with 7 bases that match TRBD2. The germline V gene has CDR1 WSHSY and CDR2 SAAADI. Unmatched junction bases numbered 13, after V lost 6 bases and J lost 4 bases. This CDR3 is built from 16 residues. DNA of the CDR3: TGCGCCAGCAGGAGCTTCGCGCGCGGGGGTTCAGATACGCAGTATTTT. Amino acids: CASRSFARGGSDTQYF.